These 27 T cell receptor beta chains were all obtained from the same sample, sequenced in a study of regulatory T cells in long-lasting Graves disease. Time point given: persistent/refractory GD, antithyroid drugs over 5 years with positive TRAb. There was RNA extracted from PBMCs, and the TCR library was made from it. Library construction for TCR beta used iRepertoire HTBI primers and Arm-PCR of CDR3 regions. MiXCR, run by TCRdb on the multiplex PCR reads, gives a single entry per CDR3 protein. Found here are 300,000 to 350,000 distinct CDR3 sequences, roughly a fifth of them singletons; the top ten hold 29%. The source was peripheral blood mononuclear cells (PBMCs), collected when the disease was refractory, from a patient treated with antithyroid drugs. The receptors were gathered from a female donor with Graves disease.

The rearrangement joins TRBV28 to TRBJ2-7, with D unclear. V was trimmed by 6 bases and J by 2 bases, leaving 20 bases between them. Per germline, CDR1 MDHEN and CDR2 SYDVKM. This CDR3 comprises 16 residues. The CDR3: CASSVSVRGRTYEQYF. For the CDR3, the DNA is TGTGCCAGCAGCGTAAGCGTCCGAGGCAGGACCTACGAGCAGTACTTC.

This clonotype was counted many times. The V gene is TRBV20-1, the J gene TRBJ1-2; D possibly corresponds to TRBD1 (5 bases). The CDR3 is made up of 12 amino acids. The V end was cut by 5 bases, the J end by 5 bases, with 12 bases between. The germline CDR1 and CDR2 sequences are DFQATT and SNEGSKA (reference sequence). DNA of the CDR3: TGCAGTGCTCCCTCGCAGGGTTATGGCTACACCTTC. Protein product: CSAPSQGYGYTF.

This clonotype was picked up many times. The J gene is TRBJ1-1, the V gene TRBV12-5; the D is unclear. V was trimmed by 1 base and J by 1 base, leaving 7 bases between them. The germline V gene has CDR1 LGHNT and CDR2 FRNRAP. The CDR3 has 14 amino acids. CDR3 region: CASGLEQPNTEAFF. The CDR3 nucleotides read TGTGCTAGTGGTTTGGAACAGCCGAACACTGAAGCTTTCTTT.

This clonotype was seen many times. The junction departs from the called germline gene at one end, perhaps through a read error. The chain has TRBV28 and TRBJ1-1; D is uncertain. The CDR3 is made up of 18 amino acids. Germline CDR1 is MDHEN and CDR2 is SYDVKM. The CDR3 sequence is CANSSRRGELIFDTEAFF. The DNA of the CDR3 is TGTGCCAACAGTTCTAGACGCGGGGAGTTGATATTTGACACTGAAGCTTTCTTT.

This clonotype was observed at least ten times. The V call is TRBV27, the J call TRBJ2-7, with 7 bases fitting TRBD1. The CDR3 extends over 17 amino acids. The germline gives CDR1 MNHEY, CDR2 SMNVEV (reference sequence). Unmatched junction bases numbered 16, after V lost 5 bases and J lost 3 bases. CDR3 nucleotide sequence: TGTGCCAGCAGTCCCCGGCACCACAGGGGTTTTTTCTACGAGCAGTACTTC. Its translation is CASSPRHHRGFFYEQYF.

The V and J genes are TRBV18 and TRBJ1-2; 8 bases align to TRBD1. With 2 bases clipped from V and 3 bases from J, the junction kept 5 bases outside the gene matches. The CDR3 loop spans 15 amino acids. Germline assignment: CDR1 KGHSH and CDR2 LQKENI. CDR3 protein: CASSPGPGGDYGYTF. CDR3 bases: TGTGCCAGCTCACCAGGTCCAGGGGGCGACTATGGCTACACCTTC.

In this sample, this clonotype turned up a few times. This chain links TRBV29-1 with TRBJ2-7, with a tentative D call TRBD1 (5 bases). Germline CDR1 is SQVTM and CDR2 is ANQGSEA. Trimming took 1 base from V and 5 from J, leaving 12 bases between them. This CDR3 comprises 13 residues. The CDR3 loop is CSVEGQGLNEQYF. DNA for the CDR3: TGCAGCGTTGAAGGGCAGGGTCTCAACGAGCAGTACTTC.

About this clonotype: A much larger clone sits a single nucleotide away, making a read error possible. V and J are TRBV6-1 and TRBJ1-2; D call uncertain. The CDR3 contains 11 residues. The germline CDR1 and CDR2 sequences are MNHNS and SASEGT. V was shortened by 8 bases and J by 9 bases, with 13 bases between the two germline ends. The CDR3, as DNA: TGTGCCAGCCGAAGTACCCCCCGCTACACCTTC. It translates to CASRSTPRYTF.

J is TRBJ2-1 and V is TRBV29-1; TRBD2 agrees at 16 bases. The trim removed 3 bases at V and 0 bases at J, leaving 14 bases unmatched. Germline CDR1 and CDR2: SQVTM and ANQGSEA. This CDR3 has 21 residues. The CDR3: CSVEGLAGGLPYRSSYNEQFF. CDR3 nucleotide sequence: TGCAGCGTTGAGGGACTAGCGGGGGGGCTTCCTTACCGGAGCTCCTACAATGAGCAGTTCTTC.

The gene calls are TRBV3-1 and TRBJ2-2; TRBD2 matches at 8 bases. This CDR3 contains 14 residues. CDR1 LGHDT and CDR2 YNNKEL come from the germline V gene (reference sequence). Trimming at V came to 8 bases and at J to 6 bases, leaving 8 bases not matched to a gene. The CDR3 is CASQGTRSSGELFF. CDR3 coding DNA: TGTGCCAGCCAGGGGACTAGAAGTTCCGGGGAGCTGTTTTTT.

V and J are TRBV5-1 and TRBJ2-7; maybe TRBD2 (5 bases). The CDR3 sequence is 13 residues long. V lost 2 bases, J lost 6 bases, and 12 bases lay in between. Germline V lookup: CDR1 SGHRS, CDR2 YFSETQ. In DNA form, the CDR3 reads TGCGCCAGCAGCTTTTCGTGGGAGCGCGAGCAGTACTTC. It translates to CASSFSWEREQYF.

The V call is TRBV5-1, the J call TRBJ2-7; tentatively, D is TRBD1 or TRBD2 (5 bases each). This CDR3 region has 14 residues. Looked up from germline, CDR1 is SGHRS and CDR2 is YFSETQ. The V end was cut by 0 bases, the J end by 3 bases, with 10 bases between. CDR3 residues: CASSLDGALYEQYF. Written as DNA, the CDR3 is TGCGCCAGCAGCTTGGACGGGGCTCTCTACGAGCAGTACTTC.

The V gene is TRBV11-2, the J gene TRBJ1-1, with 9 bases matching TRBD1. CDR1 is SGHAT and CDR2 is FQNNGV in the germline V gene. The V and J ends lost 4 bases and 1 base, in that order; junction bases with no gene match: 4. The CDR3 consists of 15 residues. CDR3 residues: CASSWDRVRNTEAFF. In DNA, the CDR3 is TGTGCCAGCAGCTGGGACAGGGTTCGGAACACTGAAGCTTTCTTT.

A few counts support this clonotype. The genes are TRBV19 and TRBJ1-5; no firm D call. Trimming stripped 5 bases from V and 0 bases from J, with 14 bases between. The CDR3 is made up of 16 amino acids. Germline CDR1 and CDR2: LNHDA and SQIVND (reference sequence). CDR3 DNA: TGTGCCAGTAGTTCATGGACGGGAAATAGCAATCAGCCCCAGCATTTT. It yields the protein CASSSWTGNSNQPQHF. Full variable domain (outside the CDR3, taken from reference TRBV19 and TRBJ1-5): DGGITQSPKYLFRKEGQNVTLSCEQNLNHDAMYWYRQDPGQGLRLIYYSQIVNDFQKGDIAEGYSVSREKKESFPLTVTSAQKNPTAFYLCASSSWTGNSNQPQHFGDGTRLSIL.

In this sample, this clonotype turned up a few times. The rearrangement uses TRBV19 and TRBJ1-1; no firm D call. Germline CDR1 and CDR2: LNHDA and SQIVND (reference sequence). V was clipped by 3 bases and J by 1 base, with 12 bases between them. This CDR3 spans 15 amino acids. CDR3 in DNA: TGTGCCAGTAGTATTAGCCCAGTCGGGAACACTGAAGCTTTCTTT. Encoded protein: CASSISPVGNTEAFF.

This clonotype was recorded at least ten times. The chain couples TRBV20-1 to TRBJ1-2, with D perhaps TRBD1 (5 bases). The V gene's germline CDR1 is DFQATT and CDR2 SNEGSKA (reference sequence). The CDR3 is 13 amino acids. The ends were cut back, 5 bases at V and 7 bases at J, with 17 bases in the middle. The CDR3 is CSAPADSFFGYTF. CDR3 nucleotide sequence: TGCAGTGCTCCAGCTGACAGTTTCTTTGGCTACACCTTC.

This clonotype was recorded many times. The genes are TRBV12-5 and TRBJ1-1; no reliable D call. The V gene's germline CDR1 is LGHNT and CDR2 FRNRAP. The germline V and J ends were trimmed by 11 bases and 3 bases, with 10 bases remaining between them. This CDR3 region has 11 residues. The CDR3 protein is CAGSVDTEAFF. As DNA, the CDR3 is TGTGCTGGGTCTGTGGACACTGAAGCTTTCTTT.

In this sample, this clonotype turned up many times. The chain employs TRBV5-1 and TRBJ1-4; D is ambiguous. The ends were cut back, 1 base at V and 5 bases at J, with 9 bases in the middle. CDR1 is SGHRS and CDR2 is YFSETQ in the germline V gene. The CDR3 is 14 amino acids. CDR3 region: CASSLNQENEKLFF. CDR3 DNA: TGCGCCAGCAGCTTGAATCAGGAGAATGAAAAACTGTTTTTT. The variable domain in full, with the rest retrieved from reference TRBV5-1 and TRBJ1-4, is KAGVTQTPRYLIKTRGQQVTLSCSPISGHRSVSWYQQTPGQGLQFLFEYFSETQRNKGNFPGRFSGRQFSNSRSEMNVSTLELGDSALYLCASSLNQENEKLFFGSGTQLSVL.

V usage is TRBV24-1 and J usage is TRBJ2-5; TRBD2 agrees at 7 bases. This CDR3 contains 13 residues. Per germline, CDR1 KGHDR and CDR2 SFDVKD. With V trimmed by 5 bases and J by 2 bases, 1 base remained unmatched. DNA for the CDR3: TGTGCCACCAGTGGACTAGCTCAAGAGACCCAGTACTTC. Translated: CATSGLAQETQYF.

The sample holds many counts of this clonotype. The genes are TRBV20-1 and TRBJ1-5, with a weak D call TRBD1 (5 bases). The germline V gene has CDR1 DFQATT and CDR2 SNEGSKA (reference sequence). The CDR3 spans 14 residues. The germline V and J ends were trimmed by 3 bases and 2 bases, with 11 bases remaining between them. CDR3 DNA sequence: TGCAGTGCTAGCGACGGAGGGGGCAATCAGCCCCAGCATTTT. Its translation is CSASDGGGNQPQHF.

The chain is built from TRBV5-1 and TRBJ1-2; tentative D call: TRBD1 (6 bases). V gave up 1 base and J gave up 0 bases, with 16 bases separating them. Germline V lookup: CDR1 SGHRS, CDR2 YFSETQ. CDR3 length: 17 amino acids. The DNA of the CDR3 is TGCGCCAGCAGCTTGAGAATGCTGCAGGGGCCTAACTATGGCTACACCTTC. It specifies CASSLRMLQGPNYGYTF.

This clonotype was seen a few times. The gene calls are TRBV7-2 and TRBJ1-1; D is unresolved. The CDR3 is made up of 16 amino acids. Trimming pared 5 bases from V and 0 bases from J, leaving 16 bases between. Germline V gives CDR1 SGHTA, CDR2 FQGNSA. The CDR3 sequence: CASSLHALVLNTEAFF. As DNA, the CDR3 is TGTGCCAGCAGCCTTCACGCACTTGTCTTGAACACTGAAGCTTTCTTT.

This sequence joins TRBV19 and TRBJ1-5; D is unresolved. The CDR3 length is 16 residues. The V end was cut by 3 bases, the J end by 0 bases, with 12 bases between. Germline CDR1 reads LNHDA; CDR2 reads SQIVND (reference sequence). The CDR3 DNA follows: TGTGCCAGTAGTATTGTTTTCAGAGATAGCAATCAGCCCCAGCATTTT. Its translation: CASSIVFRDSNQPQHF.

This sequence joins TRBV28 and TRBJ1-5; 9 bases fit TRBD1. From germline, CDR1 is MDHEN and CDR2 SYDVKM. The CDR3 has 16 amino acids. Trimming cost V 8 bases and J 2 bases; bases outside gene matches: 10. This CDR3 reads CASGTYRGLGNQPQHF. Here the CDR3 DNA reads TGTGCCAGCGGTACTTACAGGGGGCTCGGCAATCAGCCCCAGCATTTT.

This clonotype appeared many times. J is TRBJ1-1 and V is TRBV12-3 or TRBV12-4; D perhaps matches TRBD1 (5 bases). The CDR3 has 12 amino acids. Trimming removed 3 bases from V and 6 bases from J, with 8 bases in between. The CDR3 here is CASSFTRAEAFF. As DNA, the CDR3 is TGTGCCAGCAGTTTCACCAGGGCTGAAGCTTTCTTT.

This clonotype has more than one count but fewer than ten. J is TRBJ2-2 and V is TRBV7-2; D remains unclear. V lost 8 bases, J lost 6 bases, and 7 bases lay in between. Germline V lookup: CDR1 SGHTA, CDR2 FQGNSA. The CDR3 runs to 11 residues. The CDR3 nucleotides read TGTGCCAGCGGATATTCCGGGGAGCTGTTTTTT. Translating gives CASGYSGELFF.

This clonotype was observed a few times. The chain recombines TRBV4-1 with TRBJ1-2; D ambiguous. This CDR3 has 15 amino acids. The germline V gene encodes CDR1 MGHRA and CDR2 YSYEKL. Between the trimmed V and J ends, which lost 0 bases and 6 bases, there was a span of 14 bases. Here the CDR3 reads CASSQDDKVKNGYTF. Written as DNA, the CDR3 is TGCGCCAGCAGCCAAGATGACAAGGTTAAGAATGGCTACACCTTC.